These T cell receptor beta chains were read from a single sample in a study of vaccination and CD4 T cells after COVID-19. Which antigens these TCRs recognize remains unknown. TCRdb redid the calling of the PCR reads with MiXCR, one entry per CDR3 protein. Altogether around 5,200 distinct CDR3 sequences are present, 25% to 35% being singletons, with the ten largest covering roughly 21%. The starting material was CD4+ T cells from blood, cultured in vitro, obtained after SARS-CoV-2 vaccination. The receptors were gathered from a human donor who had recovered from COVID-19. Each CDR3 is given with its conserved first and last residue. The order of the fields is clone size, V gene, D gene, CDR3 length, J gene, CDR3 protein, CDR3 DNA. The D gene is left open where the match is weak. Expanded clones get a size class; other rows say once, few or many, or leave the size out.

size: NA
V: TRBV5-1
D: TRBD2
length: 14
J: TRBJ2-5
CDR3: CASRPGGPWETQYF
DNA: TGCGCCAGCAGACCGGGGGGGCCCTGGGAGACCCAGTACTTC

size: few
V: TRBV15
D: NA
length: 18
J: TRBJ2-1
CDR3: CATSRDFGGLSSYNEQFF
DNA: TGTGCCACCAGCAGAGATTTTGGGGGGCTGAGCTCCTACAATGAGCAGTTCTTC

size: NA
V: TRBV9
D: NA
length: 16
J: TRBJ2-5
CDR3: CASSPGRGRTVETQYF
DNA: TGTGCCAGCAGCCCGGGCAGGGGACGAACTGTGGAGACCCAGTACTTC

size: NA
V: TRBV20-1
D: NA
length: 15
J: TRBJ2-2
CDR3: CSASFGGTDTGELFF
DNA: TGCAGTGCTAGTTTTGGGGGTACGGACACCGGGGAGCTGTTTTTT

size: few
V: TRBV7-9
D: NA
length: 14
J: TRBJ2-7
CDR3: CASSLVGGAHEQYF
DNA: TGTGCCAGCAGCTTAGTGGGGGGCGCACACGAGCAGTACTTC

size: NA
V: TRBV24-1
D: NA
length: 13
J: TRBJ1-6
CDR3: CATSSRVDSPLHF
DNA: TGTGCCACCAGTAGTCGCGTAGATTCACCCCTCCACTTT

size: NA
V: TRBV4-1
D: NA
length: 14
J: TRBJ1-2
CDR3: CASSQAGGDYGYTF
DNA: TGCGCCAGCAGCCAAGCGGGGGGAGACTATGGCTACACCTTC

size: NA
V: TRBV6-2/TRBV6-3
D: NA
length: 15
J: TRBJ2-1
CDR3: CASRGAQRKDNEQFF
DNA: TGTGCCAGCAGGGGGGCCCAGCGGAAAGACAATGAGCAGTTCTTC

size: NA
V: TRBV6-5
D: TRBD2
length: 14
J: TRBJ2-5
CDR3: CASSYWGGVETQYF
DNA: TGTGCCAGCAGTTACTGGGGGGGAGTGGAGACCCAGTACTTC

size: NA
V: TRBV20-1
D: NA
length: 16
J: TRBJ1-5
CDR3: CSARGGGSYSNQPQHF
DNA: TGCAGTGCTAGAGGCGGGGGGAGCTATAGCAATCAGCCCCAGCATTTT

size: NA
V: TRBV5-8
D: TRBD2
length: 16
J: TRBJ2-1
CDR3: CASSIRTSGRAAEQFF
DNA: TGTGCCAGCAGCATCCGGACTAGCGGGAGGGCCGCTGAGCAGTTCTTC

size: NA
V: TRBV11-3
D: NA
length: 16
J: TRBJ2-7
CDR3: CASSSRVGARSYEQYF
DNA: TGTGCCAGCAGCTCCCGGGTTGGGGCCCGCTCCTACGAGCAGTACTTC

size: few
V: TRBV19
D: NA
length: 14
J: TRBJ1-6
CDR3: CASSVQGLYSPLHF
DNA: TGTGCCAGTAGTGTACAGGGTTTGTATTCACCCCTCCACTTT

size: medium-sized
V: TRBV20-1
D: TRBD1
length: 14
J: TRBJ1-2
CDR3: CSAAGGLSNYGYTF
DNA: TGCAGTGCTGCAGGGGGCTTATCAAACTATGGCTACACCTTC

size: NA
V: TRBV6-1
D: TRBD1
length: 16
J: TRBJ1-5
CDR3: CASGSTGGVSNQPQHF
DNA: TGTGCCAGCGGATCCACAGGGGGTGTGAGCAATCAGCCCCAGCATTTT

size: NA
V: TRBV7-9
D: NA
length: 18
J: TRBJ2-3
CDR3: CASSLGSFGSGGADTQYF
DNA: TGTGCCAGCAGCTTGGGATCGTTCGGGAGCGGTGGCGCAGATACGCAGTATTTT

size: medium-sized
V: TRBV20-1
D: TRBD1
length: 14
J: TRBJ1-5
CDR3: CSAKGGTANQPQHF
DNA: TGCAGCGCTAAGGGGGGGACAGCGAATCAGCCCCAGCATTTT

size: few
V: TRBV21-1
D: NA
length: 14
J: TRBJ1-6
CDR3: CASILGERSSPLHF
DNA: TGTGCCAGCATCCTGGGGGAGAGATCCTCACCCCTCCACTTT

size: NA
V: TRBV7-2
D: TRBD1
length: 18
J: TRBJ2-1
CDR3: CASSLSPFLPGQVTEQFF
DNA: TGTGCCAGCAGCTTAAGTCCGTTTCTTCCGGGACAGGTGACTGAGCAGTTCTTC

size: NA
V: TRBV7-6
D: TRBD1
length: 15
J: TRBJ2-7
CDR3: CASSSSPTGFHEQYF
DNA: TGTGCCAGCAGCTCTTCCCCGACAGGGTTCCACGAGCAGTACTTC

size: few
V: TRBV28
D: TRBD2
length: 14
J: TRBJ2-7
CDR3: CASSQPGLVYEQYF
DNA: TGTGCCAGCAGCCAACCGGGACTAGTCTACGAGCAGTACTTC

size: few
V: TRBV5-4
D: TRBD1
length: 14
J: TRBJ1-1
CDR3: CASSGITGEREAFF
DNA: TGTGCCAGCAGCGGAATCACAGGGGAGAGGGAAGCTTTCTTT

size: NA
V: TRBV9
D: TRBD2
length: 13
J: TRBJ2-5
CDR3: CASSPGTRQTQYF
DNA: TGTGCCAGCAGCCCCGGGACTAGGCAGACCCAGTACTTC